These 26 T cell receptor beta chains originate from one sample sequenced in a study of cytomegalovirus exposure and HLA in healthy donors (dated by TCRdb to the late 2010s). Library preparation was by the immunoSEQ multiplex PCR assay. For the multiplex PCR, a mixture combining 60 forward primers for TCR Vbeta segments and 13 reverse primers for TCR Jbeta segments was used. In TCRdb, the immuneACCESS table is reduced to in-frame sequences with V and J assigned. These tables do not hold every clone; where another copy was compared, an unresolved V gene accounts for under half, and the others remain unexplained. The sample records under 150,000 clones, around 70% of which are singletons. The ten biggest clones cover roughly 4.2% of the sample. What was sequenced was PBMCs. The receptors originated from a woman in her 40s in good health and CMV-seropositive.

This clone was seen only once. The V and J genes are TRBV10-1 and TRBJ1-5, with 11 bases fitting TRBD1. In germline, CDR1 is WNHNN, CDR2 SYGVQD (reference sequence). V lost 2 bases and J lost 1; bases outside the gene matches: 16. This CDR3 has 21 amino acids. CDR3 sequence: CASSEGPRDRGFYQSNQPQHF. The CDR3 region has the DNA TGCGCCAGCAGTGAGGGGCCACGGGACAGGGGGTTTTATCAAAGCAATCAGCCCCAGCATTTT.

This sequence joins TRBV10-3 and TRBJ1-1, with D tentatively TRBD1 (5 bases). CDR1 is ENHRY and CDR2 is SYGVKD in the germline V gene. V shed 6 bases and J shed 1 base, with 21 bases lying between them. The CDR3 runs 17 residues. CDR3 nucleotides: TGTGCCATCAGCGCCTTCCAGTCCCGAAGGGGGAACACTGAAGCTTTCTTT. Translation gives CAISAFQSRRGNTEAFF.

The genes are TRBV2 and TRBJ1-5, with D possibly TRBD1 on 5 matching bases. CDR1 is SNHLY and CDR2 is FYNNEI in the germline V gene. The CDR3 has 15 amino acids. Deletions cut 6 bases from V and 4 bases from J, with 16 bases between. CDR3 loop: CASSLMGGTNQPQHF. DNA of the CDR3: TGTGCCAGCAGCCTTATGGGGGGTACTAATCAGCCCCAGCATTTT.

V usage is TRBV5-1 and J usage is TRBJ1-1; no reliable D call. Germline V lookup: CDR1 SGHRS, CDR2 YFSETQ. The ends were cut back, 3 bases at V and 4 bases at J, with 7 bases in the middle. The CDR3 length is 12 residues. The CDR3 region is CASSSQFTEAFF. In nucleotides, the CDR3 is TGCGCCAGCAGCTCCCAGTTCACTGAAGCTTTCTTT.

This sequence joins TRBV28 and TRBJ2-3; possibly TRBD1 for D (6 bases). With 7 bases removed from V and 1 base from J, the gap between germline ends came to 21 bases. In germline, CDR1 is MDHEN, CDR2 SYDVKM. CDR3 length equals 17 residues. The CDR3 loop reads CASKPPWPTGRTDTQYF. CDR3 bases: TGTGCCAGCAAACCCCCATGGCCGACAGGACGCACAGATACGCAGTATTTT.

The CDR3 nucleotides read TGTGCCAGCAGCCCAACGACCCATATGGTGGACAGGGTTTCTCGGGAGCAGTACTTC. This translates into CASSPTTHMVDRVSREQYF. This rearrangement joins TRBV7-2 to TRBJ2-5, with 8 bases matching TRBD1. The germline gives CDR1 SGHTA, CDR2 FQGNSA. The V gene end was trimmed by 5 bases and the J gene end by 11 bases; junction bases not matched to a gene: 28. This CDR3 has 19 residues.

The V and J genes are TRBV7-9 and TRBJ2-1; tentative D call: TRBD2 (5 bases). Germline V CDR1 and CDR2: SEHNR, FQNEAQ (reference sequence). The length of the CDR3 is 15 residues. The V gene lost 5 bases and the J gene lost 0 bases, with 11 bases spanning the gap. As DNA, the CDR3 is TGTGCCAGCAGCAGAGAGGGTCGCTCCTACAATGAGCAGTTCTTC. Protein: CASSREGRSYNEQFF.

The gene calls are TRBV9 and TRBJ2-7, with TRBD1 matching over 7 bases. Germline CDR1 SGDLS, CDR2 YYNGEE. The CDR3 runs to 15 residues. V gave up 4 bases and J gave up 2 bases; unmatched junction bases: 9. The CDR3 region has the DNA TGTGCCAGCAGCCGGGCCGGGACAGTGACCTACGAGCAGTACTTC. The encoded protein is CASSRAGTVTYEQYF.

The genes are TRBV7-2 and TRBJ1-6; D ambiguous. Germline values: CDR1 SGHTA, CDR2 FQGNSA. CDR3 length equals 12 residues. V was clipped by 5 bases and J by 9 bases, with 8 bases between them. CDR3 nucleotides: TGTGCCAGCAGCGGAGGGCTTTCACCCCTCCACTTT. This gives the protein CASSGGLSPLHF.

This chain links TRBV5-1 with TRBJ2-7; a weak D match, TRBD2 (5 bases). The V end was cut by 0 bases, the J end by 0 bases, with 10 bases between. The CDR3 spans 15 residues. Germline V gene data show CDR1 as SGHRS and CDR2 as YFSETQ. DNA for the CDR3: TGCGCCAGCAGCTTGGGACGGAGGAGCTCCTACGAGCAGTACTTC. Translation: CASSLGRRSSYEQYF.

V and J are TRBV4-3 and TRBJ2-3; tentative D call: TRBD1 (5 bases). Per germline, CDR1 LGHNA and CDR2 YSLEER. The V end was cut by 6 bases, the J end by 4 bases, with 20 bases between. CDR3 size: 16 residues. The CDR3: CASSRDAGLGSDTQYF. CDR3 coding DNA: TGCGCCAGCAGTCGAGACGCAGGGTTGGGATCAGATACGCAGTATTTT.

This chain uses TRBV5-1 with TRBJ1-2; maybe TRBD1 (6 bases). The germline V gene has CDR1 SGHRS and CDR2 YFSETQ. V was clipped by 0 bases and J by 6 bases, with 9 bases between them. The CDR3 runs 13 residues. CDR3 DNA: TGCGCCAGCAGCTTGGGCAGGGGAGATGGCTACACCTTC. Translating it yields CASSLGRGDGYTF.

The CDR3 DNA reads as TGTGCCAGCAGATCCCTCGGGGGGGCCAGTGAGCAGTTCTTC. This codes for CASRSLGGASEQFF. V is TRBV6-5 and J is TRBJ2-1; 8 bases are shared with TRBD2. CDR1 is MNHEY, CDR2 SVGAGI, per germline. With 6 bases clipped from V and 9 bases from J, the junction kept 10 bases outside the gene matches. The CDR3 totals 14 residues.

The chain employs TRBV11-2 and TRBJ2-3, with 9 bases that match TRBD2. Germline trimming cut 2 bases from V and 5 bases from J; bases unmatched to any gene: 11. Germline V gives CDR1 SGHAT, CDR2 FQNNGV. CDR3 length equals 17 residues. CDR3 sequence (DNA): TGTGCCAGCAGCTTAACGGGCGGGGGGGCAAGTGGAGATACGCAGTATTTT. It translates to CASSLTGGGASGDTQYF.

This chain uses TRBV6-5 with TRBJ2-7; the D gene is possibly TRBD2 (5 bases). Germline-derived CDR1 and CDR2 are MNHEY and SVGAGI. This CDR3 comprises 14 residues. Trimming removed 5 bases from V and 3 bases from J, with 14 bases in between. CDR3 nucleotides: TGTGCCAGCAGTGAACAAGGAGGTAACTACGAGCAGTACTTC. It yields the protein CASSEQGGNYEQYF.

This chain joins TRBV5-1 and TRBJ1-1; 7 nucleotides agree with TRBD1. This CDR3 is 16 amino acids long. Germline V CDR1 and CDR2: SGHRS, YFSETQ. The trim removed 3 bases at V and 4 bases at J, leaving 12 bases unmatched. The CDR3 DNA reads TGCGCCAGCAGCTCGCGACAGGGTACCCTGAGCACTGAAGCTTTCTTT. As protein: CASSSRQGTLSTEAFF. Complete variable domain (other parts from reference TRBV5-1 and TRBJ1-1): KAGVTQTPRYLIKTRGQQVTLSCSPISGHRSVSWYQQTPGQGLQFLFEYFSETQRNKGNFPGRFSGRQFSNSRSEMNVSTLELGDSALYLCASSSRQGTLSTEAFFGQGTRLTVV.

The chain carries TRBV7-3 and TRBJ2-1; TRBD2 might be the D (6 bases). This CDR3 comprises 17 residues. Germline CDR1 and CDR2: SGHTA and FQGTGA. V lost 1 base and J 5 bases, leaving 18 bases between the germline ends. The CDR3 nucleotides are TGTGCCAGCAGCTTAAGCCCCCCACTAGCAGGGAACAATGAGCAGTTCTTC. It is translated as CASSLSPPLAGNNEQFF.

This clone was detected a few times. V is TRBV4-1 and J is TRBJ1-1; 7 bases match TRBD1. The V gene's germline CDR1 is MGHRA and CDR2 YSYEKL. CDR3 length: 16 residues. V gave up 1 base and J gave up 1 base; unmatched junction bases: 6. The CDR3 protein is CASSQGPGQTNTEAFF. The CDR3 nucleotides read TGCGCCAGCAGCCAAGGGCCGGGACAGACGAACACTGAAGCTTTCTTT.

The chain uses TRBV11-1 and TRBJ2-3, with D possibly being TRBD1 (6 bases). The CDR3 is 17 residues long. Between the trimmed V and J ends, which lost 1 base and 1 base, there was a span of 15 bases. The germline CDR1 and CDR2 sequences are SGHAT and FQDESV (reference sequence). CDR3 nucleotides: TGTGCCAGCAGCTTAGACAGGGTTGAATTTGGCACAGATACGCAGTATTTT. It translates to CASSLDRVEFGTDTQYF.

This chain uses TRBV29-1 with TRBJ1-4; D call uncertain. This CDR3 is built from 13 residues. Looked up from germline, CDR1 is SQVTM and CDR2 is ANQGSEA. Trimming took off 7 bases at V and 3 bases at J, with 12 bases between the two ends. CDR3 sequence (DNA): TGCAGCGCCGTCGTCGGTTCTAATGAAAAACTGTTTTTT. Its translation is CSAVVGSNEKLFF. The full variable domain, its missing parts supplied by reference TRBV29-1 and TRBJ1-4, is SAVISQKPSRDICQRGTSLTIQCQVDSQVTMMFWYRQQPGQSLTLIATANQGSEATYESGFVIDKFPISRPNLTFSTLTVSNMSPEDSSIYLCSAVVGSNEKLFFGSGTQLSVL.

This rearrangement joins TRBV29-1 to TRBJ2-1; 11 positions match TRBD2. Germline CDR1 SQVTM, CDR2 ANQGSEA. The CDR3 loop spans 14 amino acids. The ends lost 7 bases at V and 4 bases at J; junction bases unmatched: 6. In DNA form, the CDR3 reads TGCAGCGGGTTGACTAGCGGGGTGTACAATGAGCAGTTCTTC. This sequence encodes CSGLTSGVYNEQFF.

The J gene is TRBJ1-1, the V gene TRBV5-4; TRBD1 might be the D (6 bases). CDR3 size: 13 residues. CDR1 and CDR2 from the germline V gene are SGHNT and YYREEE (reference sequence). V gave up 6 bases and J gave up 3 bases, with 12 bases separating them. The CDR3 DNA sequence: TGTGCCAGCAACCTCCAGGGGTACACTGAAGCTTTCTTT. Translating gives CASNLQGYTEAFF.

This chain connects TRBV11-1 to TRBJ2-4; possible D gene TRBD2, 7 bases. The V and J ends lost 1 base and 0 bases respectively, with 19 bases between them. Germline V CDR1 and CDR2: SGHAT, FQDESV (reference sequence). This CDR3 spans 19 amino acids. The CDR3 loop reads CASSLEGGSGSRAKNIQYF. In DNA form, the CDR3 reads TGTGCCAGCAGCTTAGAGGGGGGGTCGGGGAGCAGAGCCAAAAACATTCAGTACTTC. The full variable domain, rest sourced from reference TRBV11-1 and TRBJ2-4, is EAEVAQSPRYKITEKSQAVAFWCDPISGHATLYWYRQILGQGPELLVQFQDESVVDDSQLPKDRFSAERLKGVDSTLKIQPAELGDSAMYLCASSLEGGSGSRAKNIQYFGAGTRLSVL.

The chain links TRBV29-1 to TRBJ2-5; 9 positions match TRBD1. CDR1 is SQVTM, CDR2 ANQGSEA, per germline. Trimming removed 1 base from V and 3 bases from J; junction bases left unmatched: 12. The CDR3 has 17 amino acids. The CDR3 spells CSVEVSLNRGREETQYF. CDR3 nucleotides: TGCAGCGTTGAAGTAAGTTTGAACAGGGGGCGCGAAGAGACCCAGTACTTC.

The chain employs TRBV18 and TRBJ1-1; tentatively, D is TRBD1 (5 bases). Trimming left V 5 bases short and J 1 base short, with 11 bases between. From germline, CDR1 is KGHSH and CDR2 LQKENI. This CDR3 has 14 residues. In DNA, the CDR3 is TGTGCCAGCTCAACGACAGAGACGAACACTGAAGCTTTCTTT. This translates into CASSTTETNTEAFF.

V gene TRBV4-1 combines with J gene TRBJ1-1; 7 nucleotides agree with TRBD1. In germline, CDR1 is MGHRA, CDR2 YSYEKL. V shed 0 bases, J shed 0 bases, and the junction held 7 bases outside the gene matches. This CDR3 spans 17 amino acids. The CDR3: CASSQDRQGPMNTEAFF. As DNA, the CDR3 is TGCGCCAGCAGCCAAGACAGACAGGGCCCCATGAACACTGAAGCTTTCTTT.